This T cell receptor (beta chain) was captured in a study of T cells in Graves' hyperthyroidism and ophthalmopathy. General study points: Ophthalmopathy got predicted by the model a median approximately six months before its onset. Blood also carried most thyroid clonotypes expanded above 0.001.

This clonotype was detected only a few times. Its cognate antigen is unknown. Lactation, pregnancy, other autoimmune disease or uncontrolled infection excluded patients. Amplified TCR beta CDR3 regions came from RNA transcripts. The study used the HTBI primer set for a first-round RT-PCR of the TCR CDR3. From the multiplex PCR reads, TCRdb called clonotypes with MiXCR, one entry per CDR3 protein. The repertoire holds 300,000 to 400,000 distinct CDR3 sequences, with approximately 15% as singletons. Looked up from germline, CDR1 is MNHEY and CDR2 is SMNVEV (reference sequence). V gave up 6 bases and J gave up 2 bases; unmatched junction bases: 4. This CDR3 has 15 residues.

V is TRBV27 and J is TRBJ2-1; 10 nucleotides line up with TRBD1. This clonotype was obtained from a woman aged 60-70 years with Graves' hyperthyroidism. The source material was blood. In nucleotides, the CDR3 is TGTGCCAGCAGACATGGACAGGGGGCCTACAATGAGCAGTTCTTC. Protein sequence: CASRHGQGAYNEQFF.